This TCR beta chain comes out of a study of blood T cell repertoires in COVID-19. Study summary: The cDNA or gDNA used as material had been derived from T cells, B-cell-depleted T cells, or PBMCs.

Original analysis: How many nucleated cells were present was estimated from reference gene primer amplification. Produced via immunoSEQ multiplex PCR; TCRdb's table is partial and in-frame only. The D gene and trimming were derived from the DNA, and the V and J assignments and clone size from that table. The sample carries about 160,000 clones, approximately 80% recorded once. CDR3 length equals 13 residues. Trimming removed 6 bases at V and 3 bases at J, with 9 bases between. Looked up from germline, CDR1 is SNHLY and CDR2 is FYNNEI. The clonotype was recovered from a woman of 80 years or more with active or convalescent COVID-19. The chain couples TRBV2 to TRBJ1-5; D is perhaps TRBD1 (5 bases). Sample: peripheral blood. In nucleotides, the CDR3 is TGTGCCAGCAGGGGCAGGGACAATCAGCCCCAGCATTTT. This codes for CASRGRDNQPQHF. Looking up the rest from reference TRBV2 and TRBJ1-5 gives the full variable domain: EPEVTQTPSHQVTQMGQEVILRCVPISNHLYFYWYRQILGQKVEFLVSFYNNEISEKSEIFDDQFSVERPDGSNFTLKIRSTKLEDSAMYFCASRGRDNQPQHFGDGTRLSIL.